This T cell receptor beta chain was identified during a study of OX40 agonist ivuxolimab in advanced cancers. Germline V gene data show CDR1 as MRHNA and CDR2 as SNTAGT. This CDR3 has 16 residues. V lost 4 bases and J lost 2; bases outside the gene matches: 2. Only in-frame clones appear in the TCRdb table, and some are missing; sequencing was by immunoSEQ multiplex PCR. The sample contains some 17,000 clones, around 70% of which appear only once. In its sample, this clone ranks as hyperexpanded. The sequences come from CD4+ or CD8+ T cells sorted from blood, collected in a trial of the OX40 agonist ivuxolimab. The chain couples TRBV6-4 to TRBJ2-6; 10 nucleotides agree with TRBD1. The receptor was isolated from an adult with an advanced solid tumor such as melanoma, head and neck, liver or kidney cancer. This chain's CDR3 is CASSGQGATGANVLTF. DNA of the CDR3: TGTGCCAGCAGTGGACAGGGGGCAACTGGGGCCAACGTCCTGACTTTC.